This T cell receptor beta chain was identified during a study of T cell repertoires in cytomegalovirus infection. A note on this clonotype: Antigen specificity is unknown.

MiXCR, run by TCRdb on the reads, gives a single entry per CDR3 protein. The sample yields around 300,000 distinct CDR3 sequences, less than 25% seen once. Germline CDR1 MNHNY, CDR2 SVGAGI (reference sequence). Trimming removed 0 bases from V and 0 bases from J, with 14 bases in between. This CDR3 is built from 18 residues. The TCR was taken from a human donor in good health (CMV status not recorded). Some clones in this sample may be carry-over from other donors' samples. This sequence joins TRBV6-6 and TRBJ2-2; unclear D gene. Here the sequenced sample was cultured PBMCs, taken from culture after CMV antigen stimulation. This chain's CDR3 is CASSYSGMDFPNTGELFF. CDR3 bases: TGTGCCAGCAGTTACTCGGGGATGGATTTCCCGAACACCGGGGAGCTGTTTTTT.